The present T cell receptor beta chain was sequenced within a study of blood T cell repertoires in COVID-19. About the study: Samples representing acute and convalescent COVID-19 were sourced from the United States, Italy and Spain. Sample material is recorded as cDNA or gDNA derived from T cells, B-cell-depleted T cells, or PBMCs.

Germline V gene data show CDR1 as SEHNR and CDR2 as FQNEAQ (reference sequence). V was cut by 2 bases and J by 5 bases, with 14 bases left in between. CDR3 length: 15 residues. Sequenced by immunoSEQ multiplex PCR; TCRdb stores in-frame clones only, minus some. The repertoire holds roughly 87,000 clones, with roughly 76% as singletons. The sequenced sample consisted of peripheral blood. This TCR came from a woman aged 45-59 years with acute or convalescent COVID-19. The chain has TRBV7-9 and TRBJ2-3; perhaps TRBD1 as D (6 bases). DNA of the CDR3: TGTGCCAGCAGCTTACTTTCAGGGGCCGAAGATACGCAGTATTTT. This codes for CASSLLSGAEDTQYF.